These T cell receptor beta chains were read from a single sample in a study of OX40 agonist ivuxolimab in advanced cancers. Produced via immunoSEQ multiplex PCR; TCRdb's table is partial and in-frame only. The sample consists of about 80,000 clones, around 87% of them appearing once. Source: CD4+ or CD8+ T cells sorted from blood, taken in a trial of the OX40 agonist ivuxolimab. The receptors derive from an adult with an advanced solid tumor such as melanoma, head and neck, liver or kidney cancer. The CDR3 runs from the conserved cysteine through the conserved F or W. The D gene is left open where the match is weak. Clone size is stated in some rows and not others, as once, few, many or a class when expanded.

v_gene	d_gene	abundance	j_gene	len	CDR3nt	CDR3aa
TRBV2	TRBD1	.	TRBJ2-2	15	TGTGCCAGCAGCCTCCGGGACAGGGTGGAGGGGGAGCTGTTTTTT	CASSLRDRVEGELFF
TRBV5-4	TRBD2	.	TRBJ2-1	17	TGTGCCAGCAGCTTGGCCCCTAGCGGGGGGGCTGGCGATGAGCAGTTCTTC	CASSLAPSGGAGDEQFF
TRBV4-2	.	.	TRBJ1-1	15	TGTGCCAGCAGCCAAGATAGCGCAGCGAACACTGAAGCTTTCTTT	CASSQDSAANTEAFF
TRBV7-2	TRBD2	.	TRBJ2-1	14	TGTGCCAGCAGCTTCGAACTTAGCGGGAGGGAGCAGTTCTTC	CASSFELSGREQFF
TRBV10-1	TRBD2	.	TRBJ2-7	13	TGCGCCAGCAGTGAGGGTAGCGGGTACGAGCAGTACTTC	CASSEGSGYEQYF
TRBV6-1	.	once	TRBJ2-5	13	TGTGCCAGCAGGTTGACTGAATTCGAGACCCAGTACTTC	CASRLTEFETQYF
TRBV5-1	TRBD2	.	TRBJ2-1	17	TGCGCCAGCAGCTTGGGACTAGCGGGAGGCCTAAGCAAGGAGCAGTTCTTC	CASSLGLAGGLSKEQFF
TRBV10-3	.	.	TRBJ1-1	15	TGTGCCATCTTTAAACAATCAGGAGCGAACACTGAAGCTTTCTTT	CAIFKQSGANTEAFF
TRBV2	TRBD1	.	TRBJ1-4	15	TGTGCCAGCAGTGCAAAGGGACAGGGGTTAGAAAAACTGTTTTTT	CASSAKGQGLEKLFF
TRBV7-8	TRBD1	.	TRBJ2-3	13	TGTGCCAGCAGCTCAGAGGGACAGCATACGCAGTATTTT	CASSSEGQHTQYF
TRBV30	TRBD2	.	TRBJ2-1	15	TGTGCCTGGAAACCGGGACTAGTGAGTCAAAATGAGCAGTTCTTC	CAWKPGLVSQNEQFF
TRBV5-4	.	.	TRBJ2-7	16	TGTGCCAGCAGCTCCTCAGGGCCTGTATTAAGGGGGGAGCAGTACTTC	CASSSSGPVLRGEQYF
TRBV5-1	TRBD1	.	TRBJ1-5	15	TGCGCCAGCAGCTTGGAGACAGGGGGCCATCAGCCCCAGCATTTT	CASSLETGGHQPQHF
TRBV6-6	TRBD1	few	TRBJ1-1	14	TGTGCCAGCAGTTTCGACAGGGTGGGCACTGAAGCTTTCTTT	CASSFDRVGTEAFF
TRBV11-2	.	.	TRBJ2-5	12	TGTGCCAGCAGCTTAAATCGGGAGACCCAGTACTTC	CASSLNRETQYF
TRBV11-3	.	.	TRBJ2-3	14	TGTGCCAGCAGCCAGATTCGGGGCGCAGATACGCAGTATTTT	CASSQIRGADTQYF
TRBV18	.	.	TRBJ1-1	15	TGTGCCAGCTCACCAGACAAGCTCATGAACACTGAAGCTTTCTTT	CASSPDKLMNTEAFF
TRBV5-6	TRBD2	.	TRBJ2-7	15	TGTGCCAGCAGCCGGCGGGGGGACACCCTCTACGAGCAGTACTTC	CASSRRGDTLYEQYF
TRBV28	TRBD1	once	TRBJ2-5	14	TGTGCCAGCTCGCGTAGGACAGGCCAAGAGACCCAGTACTTC	CASSRRTGQETQYF
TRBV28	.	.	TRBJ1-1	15	TGTGCCAGCAGTTCGAGCCGGGACCCCAAGACTGAAGCTTTCTTT	CASSSSRDPKTEAFF
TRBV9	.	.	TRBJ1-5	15	TGTGCCAGCAGCGTAGGGCAGGGAACAAATCAGCCCCAGCATTTT	CASSVGQGTNQPQHF
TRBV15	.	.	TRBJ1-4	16	TGTGCCACCAGCACTACGATGCTCACTATCAATGAAAAACTGTTTTTT	CATSTTMLTINEKLFF
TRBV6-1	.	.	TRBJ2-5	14	TGTGCCAGCAGTGAAGATAGGACAAGAGAGACCCAGTACTTC	CASSEDRTRETQYF
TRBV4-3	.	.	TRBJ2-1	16	TGCGCCAGCAGCCAAGTCGAGGGAAGCTCCTACAATGAGCAGTTCTTC	CASSQVEGSSYNEQFF
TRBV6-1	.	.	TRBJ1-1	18	TGTGCCAGCAGTGCAAGCGGGTACCCGGGACAAACTAACACTGAAGCTTTCTTT	CASSASGYPGQTNTEAFF
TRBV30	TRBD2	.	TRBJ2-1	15	TGTGCCTGGACCCGGACTAGCGGGAGGAGATATGAGCAGTTCTTC	CAWTRTSGRRYEQFF
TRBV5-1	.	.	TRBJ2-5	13	TGCGCCAGCAAGTTGGAGCTCCAAGAGACCCAGTACTTC	CASKLELQETQYF
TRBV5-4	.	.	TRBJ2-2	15	TGTGCCAGCAGCTTCGATGGCCCCAACACCGGGGAGCTGTTTTTT	CASSFDGPNTGELFF
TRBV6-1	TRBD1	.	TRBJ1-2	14	TGTGCCAGTCAGGGACAGCCCTTCCTTTATGGCTACACCTTC	CASQGQPFLYGYTF
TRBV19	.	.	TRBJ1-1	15	TGTGCCAGTAGTATAGGTCGGCGGCAGTACACTGAAGCTTTCTTT	CASSIGRRQYTEAFF
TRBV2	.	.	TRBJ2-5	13	TGTGCCAGCAGTGCTGGACAGAAAGAGACCCAGTACTTC	CASSAGQKETQYF
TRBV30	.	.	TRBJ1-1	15	TGTGCCTGGAGTTTTACCACAGGGTCGAACACTGAAGCTTTCTTT	CAWSFTTGSNTEAFF
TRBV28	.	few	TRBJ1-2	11	TGTGCCAGCAGGGGGACCCCTCCCTACACCTTC	CASRGTPPYTF
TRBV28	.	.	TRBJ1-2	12	TGTGCCAGCACTCCCCAGGGACATGGCTACACCTTC	CASTPQGHGYTF
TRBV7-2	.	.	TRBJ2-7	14	TGTGCCAGCAGCCAACTTTCTAGTGATTACGAGCAGTACTTC	CASSQLSSDYEQYF
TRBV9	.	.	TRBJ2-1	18	TGTGCCAGCAGCCCCTACCCACCCGGGCATGGAGATGGCAATGAGCAGTTCTTC	CASSPYPPGHGDGNEQFF
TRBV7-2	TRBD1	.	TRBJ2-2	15	TGTGCCAGCAGCTTAAGGACAGGGAACACCGGGGAGCTGTTTTTT	CASSLRTGNTGELFF
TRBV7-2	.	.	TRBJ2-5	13	TGTGCCAGCAGCTCGAATCCCCGGGAGACCCAGTACTTC	CASSSNPRETQYF
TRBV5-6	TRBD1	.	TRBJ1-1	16	TGTGCCAGCAGCCTGCCGGGACAGGGGGCGAACACTGAAGCTTTCTTT	CASSLPGQGANTEAFF
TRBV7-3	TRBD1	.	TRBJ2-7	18	TGTGCCAGCAGCCTCAACGGAAGGGGTCGGACAGGGCCCTACGAGCAGTACTTC	CASSLNGRGRTGPYEQYF
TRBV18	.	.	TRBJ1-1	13	TGTGCCAGCTCACCCCAGGGATACACTGAAGCTTTCTTT	CASSPQGYTEAFF
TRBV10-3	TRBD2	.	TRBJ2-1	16	TGTGCCATCAGTGTAACTAGCGGGTTTCTTAGCGATGAGCAGTTCTTC	CAISVTSGFLSDEQFF
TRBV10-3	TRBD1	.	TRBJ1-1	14	TGTGCCATCAGTGACAGGGGGCGCGACACTGAAGCTTTCTTT	CAISDRGRDTEAFF
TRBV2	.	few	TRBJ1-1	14	TGTGCCAGCAGACTAGACAGGAGGAACACTGAAGCTTTCTTT	CASRLDRRNTEAFF
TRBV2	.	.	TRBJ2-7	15	TGTGCCAGCAATCAAGGTGGTAGCGTGACCTACGAGCAGTACTTC	CASNQGGSVTYEQYF
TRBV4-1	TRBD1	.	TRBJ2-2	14	TGCGCCAGCAGCCAGGGGACAGCCACCGGGGAGCTGTTTTTT	CASSQGTATGELFF
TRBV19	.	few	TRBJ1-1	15	TGTGCCAGTAGTCCGAGACGGGGTGGAAGCACTGAAGCTTTCTTT	CASSPRRGGSTEAFF
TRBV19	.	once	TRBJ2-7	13	TGTGCCAGTCGATCGAGGGGGACGGGTGAGCAGTACTTC	CASRSRGTGEQYF
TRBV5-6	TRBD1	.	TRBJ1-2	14	TGTGCCACCGCCGCGGGACAGGGTAACTATGGCTACACCTTC	CATAAGQGNYGYTF